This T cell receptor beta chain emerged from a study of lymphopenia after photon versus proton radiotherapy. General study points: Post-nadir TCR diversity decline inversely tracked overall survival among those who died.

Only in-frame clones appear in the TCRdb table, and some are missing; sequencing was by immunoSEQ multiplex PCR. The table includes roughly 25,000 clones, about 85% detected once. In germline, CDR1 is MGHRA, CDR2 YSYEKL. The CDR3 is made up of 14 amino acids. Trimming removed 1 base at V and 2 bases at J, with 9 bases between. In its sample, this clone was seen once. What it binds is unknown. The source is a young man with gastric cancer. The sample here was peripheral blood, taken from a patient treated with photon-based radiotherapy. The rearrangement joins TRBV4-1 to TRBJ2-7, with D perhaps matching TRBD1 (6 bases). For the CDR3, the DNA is TGCGCCAGCAGCCAAGGCAGGGGCACCTACGAGCAGTACTTC. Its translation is CASSQGRGTYEQYF.